This T cell receptor beta chain was profiled in a study of PD-1 blockade in classical Hodgkin lymphoma. Study-wide findings and caveats: Newly diagnosed patients were reported to exhibit reduced baseline TCR diversity relative to healthy donors. With respect to the repertoire differences, their causes, possibly disease activity or prior therapy, remain undefined.

To note about this clone: Its antigen is currently unknown.

Stated time point: newly diagnosed, previously untreated cHL patient sample. It was by magnetic negative selection that CD4+ T cells were purified from thawed PBMCs. Comparison used PBMCs from newly diagnosed, untreated classical Hodgkin lymphoma. The repertoire was sequenced with immunoSEQ multiplex PCR; TCRdb's copy has only in-frame clones and lacks some. The repertoire includes nearly 25,000 clones, roughly nine tenths of them detected once, and 0.45% to 0.65% sits in the top ten. The CDR3 sequence is 15 residues long. Per germline, CDR1 SNHLY and CDR2 FYNNEI. The V and J ends lost 6 bases and 5 bases, in that order; junction bases with no gene match: 10.

The specimen sequenced was CD4+ T cells from blood. J is TRBJ1-2 and V is TRBV2; TRBD1 aligns across 9 bases. This receptor was identified in a human donor with classical Hodgkin lymphoma. The CDR3 DNA follows: TGTGCCAGCAGACCCGGGACAGGGATCCTTTATGGCTACACCTTC. It codes for CASRPGTGILYGYTF.